The 28 T cell receptor beta chains in this list originate from one sample, sequenced in a study of naive and memory T cell subsets (dated by TCRdb to the late 2010s). Libraries were made using 5' RACE. TCRdb shows the sequencer as Illumina MiSeq. The ligated cDNA was amplified in four rounds of PCR with nested alpha and beta constant region primers together with the SP2 primer. Through fastp at Q25 and MiXCR, TCRdb rebuilt clones from the public reads, retaining in-frame beta chains. Here each entry gathers all rows of one CDR3 protein and keeps the most common genes and DNA. This sample lists about 57,000 distinct CDR3 sequences; 7.6% were detected once. The ten largest clones take up about 8.9% of the sample. The study described a robust, sensitive protocol for amplifying, sequencing and analyzing TCRs, using 3' ligation of a UMI-containing oligonucleotide to TCR cDNA. Receptors were obtained from a female donor in good health.

This clonotype occurred a few times. The chain carries TRBV19 and TRBJ1-5, with D perhaps TRBD1 (5 bases). This CDR3 spans 15 amino acids. Germline CDR1 and CDR2: LNHDA and SQIVND (reference sequence). Between the trimmed V and J ends, which lost 4 bases and 5 bases, there was a span of 15 bases. DNA of the CDR3: TGTGCCAGTAGTAGGCCCAGGGTGGAAGATCAGCCCCAGCATTTT. It translates to CASSRPRVEDQPQHF.

This clonotype was observed many times. The chain recombines TRBV12-3 or TRBV12-4 with TRBJ1-6, with a possible D match to TRBD1 (6 bases). V was clipped by 6 bases and J by 6 bases, with 12 bases between them. The CDR3 loop spans 14 amino acids. CDR3 in amino acids: CASRSTGLNSPLHF. CDR3 nucleotides: TGTGCCAGCAGGTCTACAGGGCTTAATTCACCCCTCCACTTT.

The genes are TRBV27 and TRBJ2-7, with 12 bases fitting TRBD2. Germline V gene lookup returns CDR1 MNHEY and CDR2 SMNVEV (reference sequence). CDR3 length: 15 amino acids. Trimming took 4 bases from V and 4 from J; bases not matched to a gene: 5. The CDR3 DNA reads TGTGCCAGCAGTTATCTAGCGGGGGGGCAGTACGAGCAGTACTTC. It translates to CASSYLAGGQYEQYF.

This clonotype has a handful of counts. The rearrangement uses TRBV5-5 and TRBJ1-6, with 9 bases aligning to TRBD1. The CDR3 extends over 17 amino acids. V lost 4 bases, J lost 7 bases, and 12 bases stayed unmatched. CDR1 and CDR2 from the germline V gene are SGHKS and YYEKEE (reference sequence). CDR3 sequence (DNA): TGTGCCAGCAGCCTAATTTTTGGGACAGGGAGGAATTCACCCCTCCACTTT. Its translation: CASSLIFGTGRNSPLHF.

This clonotype came up many times. V and J are TRBV20-1 and TRBJ1-5; possibly TRBD1 for D (6 bases). Germline lookup yields CDR1 DFQATT and CDR2 SNEGSKA (reference sequence). The CDR3 extends over 13 amino acids. Trimming removed 0 bases from V and 7 bases from J, with 10 bases in between. The DNA of the CDR3 is TGCAGTGCTAGAGAAGACAGGCACCAGCCCCAGCATTTT. It yields the protein CSAREDRHQPQHF.

The sample holds many counts of this clonotype. The rearrangement links TRBV5-1 to TRBJ2-3, with D hard to call. The CDR3 is made up of 13 amino acids. V lost 3 bases and J lost 0, with 5 bases in between. Per germline, CDR1 SGHRS and CDR2 YFSETQ. CDR3 nucleotides: TGCGCCAGCAGCTCGCCGAGCACAGATACGCAGTATTTT. Translation: CASSSPSTDTQYF.

The table lists this clonotype with many counts. The V and J genes are TRBV27 and TRBJ2-3; unclear D gene. With 3 bases removed from V and 7 bases from J, the gap between germline ends came to 26 bases. Per the germline V gene, CDR1 is MNHEY and CDR2 is SMNVEV (reference sequence). The CDR3 runs to 18 residues. CDR3 amino acids: CASSFILRGSGFANTQYF. CDR3 nucleotide sequence: TGTGCCAGCAGTTTCATCCTCCGAGGTTCAGGATTCGCAAATACGCAGTATTTT.

This clonotype turned up a few times. The chain recombines TRBV5-1 with TRBJ2-1; D is perhaps TRBD1 (6 bases). The CDR3 is 16 residues long. Trimming cost V 0 bases and J 5 bases, with 15 bases left between them. Germline CDR1 SGHRS, CDR2 YFSETQ. In nucleotides, the CDR3 is TGCGCCAGCAGCTTGGACAGGGCCTCAAGACACAATGAGCAGTTCTTC. Its translation is CASSLDRASRHNEQFF.

Ten or more counts support this clonotype. The V call is TRBV9, the J call TRBJ1-1; a possible D gene is TRBD1 (5 bases). Germline-derived CDR1 and CDR2 are SGDLS and YYNGEE. Trimming shortened V by 1 base and J by 0 bases, and 7 bases separated the two germline ends. CDR3 size: 14 residues. The CDR3 here is CASSVTGMNTEAFF. The CDR3 bases are TGTGCCAGCAGCGTAACAGGCATGAACACTGAAGCTTTCTTT.

This clonotype was detected only a few times. The chain combines TRBV6-2 or TRBV6-3 with TRBJ2-7, with TRBD1 matching 9 bases. With 7 bases clipped from V and 3 bases from J, the junction kept 13 bases outside the gene matches. Per the germline V gene, CDR1 is MNHEY and CDR2 is SVGEGT. The CDR3 totals 16 residues. The CDR3 here is CASTPSSTGGNYEQYF. As DNA, the CDR3 is TGTGCCAGCACTCCCTCTTCTACAGGGGGCAACTACGAGCAGTACTTC.

In nucleotides, the CDR3 is TGCAGTGCTTCCTCCCCGACAGGGTCTAGCACAGATACGCAGTATTTT. It yields the protein CSASSPTGSSTDTQYF. This chain joins TRBV20-1 and TRBJ2-3, with 7 positions matching TRBD1. The ends lost 5 bases at V and 0 bases at J; junction bases unmatched: 11. Germline V gene sequence: CDR1 DFQATT, CDR2 SNEGSKA (reference sequence). The CDR3 consists of 16 residues.

This clonotype was detected only a few times. The gene calls are TRBV18 and TRBJ1-5; 7 bases agree with TRBD1. V lost 2 bases and J lost 6; bases outside the gene matches: 13. The CDR3 sequence is 17 residues long. Germline values: CDR1 KGHSH, CDR2 LQKENI. CDR3 nucleotides: TGTGCCAGCTCACCATCCGGCCCCAGGGGGTTCAGTCAGCCCCAGCATTTT. Amino acid sequence: CASSPSGPRGFSQPQHF.

This clonotype has ten or more counts. The chain has TRBV5-5 and TRBJ2-1; D unresolved. The ends were cut back, 5 bases at V and 9 bases at J, with 18 bases in the middle. The CDR3 loop spans 14 amino acids. CDR1 is SGHKS, CDR2 YYEKEE, per germline (reference sequence). DNA for the CDR3: TGTGCCAGCAGTGGCTATTCAAGGGCCGGTGAGCAGTTCTTC. Amino acids: CASSGYSRAGEQFF.

Ten or more counts support this clonotype. V gene TRBV15 combines with J gene TRBJ2-2; 12 positions agree with TRBD2. Germline CDR1 is LNHNV and CDR2 is YYDKDF (reference sequence). The trim removed 1 base at V and 7 bases at J, leaving 1 base unmatched. The CDR3 runs 15 residues. CDR3 DNA: TGTGCCACCAGCAGAGGGACTAGCGGGGTCGGGGAGCTGTTTTTT. Amino acids: CATSRGTSGVGELFF.

The chain recombines TRBV20-1 with TRBJ2-7; no clear D. V dropped 0 bases and J dropped 1 base, with 7 bases sitting between them. CDR1 and CDR2 (germline): DFQATT, SNEGSKA (reference sequence). CDR3 length: 13 amino acids. The CDR3 spells CSARDMDSYEQYF. CDR3 coding DNA: TGCAGTGCTAGAGATATGGATTCCTACGAGCAGTACTTC.

The chain is built from TRBV6-2 or TRBV6-3 and TRBJ1-5; no clear D gene. The germline gives CDR1 MNHEY, CDR2 SVGEGT. V gave up 6 bases and J gave up 9 bases, with 12 bases separating them. The CDR3 extends over 12 amino acids. The CDR3 nucleotides are TGTGCCAGCAGCCCCGGATGGTGGCCCCAGCATTTT. As protein: CASSPGWWPQHF.

This clonotype was detected ten times or more. The chain couples TRBV2 to TRBJ1-5; no clear D gene. The CDR3 length is 12 residues. With 1 base removed from V and 4 bases from J, the gap between germline ends came to 2 bases. Germline CDR1 and CDR2: SNHLY and FYNNEI. The CDR3 spells CASSEDNQPQHF. The CDR3 bases are TGTGCCAGCAGTGAAGATAATCAGCCCCAGCATTTT.

Many counts were recorded for this clonotype. The chain couples TRBV20-1 to TRBJ2-2, with D possibly called TRBD1 or TRBD2 (6 bases each). This CDR3 spans 15 amino acids. Germline loops: CDR1 DFQATT, CDR2 SNEGSKA (reference sequence). V lost 6 bases and J lost 5, with 19 bases in between. This chain's CDR3 is CSAQLGGQRTGELFF. The CDR3 bases are TGCAGTGCCCAATTGGGGGGCCAAAGGACCGGGGAGCTGTTTTTT.

The table lists this clonotype with a few counts. The rearrangement links TRBV4-3 to TRBJ2-3; D tentatively fits TRBD1 or TRBD2 (5 bases each). With 3 bases removed from V and 1 base from J, the gap between germline ends came to 14 bases. The germline CDR1 and CDR2 sequences are LGHNA and YSLEER. The CDR3 is 16 amino acids. CDR3 bases: TGCGCCAGCAGCCACCTATTCCGGGACGGCACAGATACGCAGTATTTT. This codes for CASSHLFRDGTDTQYF.

CDR3 loop: CAPQGGQGCRAVNSPLHF. CDR3 nucleotides: TGTGCCCCCCAGGGGGGACAGGGCTGTAGGGCGGTTAATTCACCCCTCCACTTT. The chain links TRBV11-2 to TRBJ1-6; TRBD1 aligns across 9 bases. CDR3 size: 18 residues. Germline V CDR1 and CDR2: SGHAT, FQNNGV. J gave up 6 bases and V 11 bases, and 20 bases lay outside the gene matches.

This clonotype was counted ten times or more. The chain recombines TRBV7-2 with TRBJ2-1; unclear D gene. Germline V gives CDR1 SGHTA, CDR2 FQGNSA. The V and J ends lost 5 bases and 8 bases respectively, with 16 bases between them. The CDR3 is 14 amino acids. The CDR3 region has the DNA TGTGCCAGCAGCCCATCGCGGTGGAGCGATGAGCAGTTCTTC. It specifies CASSPSRWSDEQFF. Drawing the rest from reference TRBV7-2 and TRBJ2-1, the complete variable domain is GAGVSQSPSNKVTEKGKDVELRCDPISGHTALYWYRQSLGQGLEFLIYFQGNSAPDKSGLPSDRFSAERTGGSVSTLTIQRTQQEDSAVYLCASSPSRWSDEQFFGPGTRLTVL.

This clonotype was recorded at least ten times. The chain is built from TRBV18 and TRBJ2-7, with 7 bases lining up with TRBD1. With 5 bases clipped from V and 6 bases from J, the junction kept 4 bases outside the gene matches. CDR1 KGHSH and CDR2 LQKENI come from the germline V gene. The CDR3 has 12 amino acids. The CDR3 spells CASSADRREQYF. CDR3 DNA: TGTGCCAGCTCAGCGGACAGGCGCGAGCAGTACTTC. The complete variable domain, with remaining parts taken from reference TRBV18 and TRBJ2-7, reads NAGVMQNPRHLVRRRGQEARLRCSPMKGHSHVYWYRQLPEEGLKFMVYLQKENIIDESGMPKERFSAEFPKEGPSILRIQQVVRGDSAAYFCASSADRREQYFGPGTRLTVT.

This rearrangement joins TRBV20-1 to TRBJ2-7; no clear D gene. V was clipped by 4 bases and J by 3 bases, with 19 bases between them. This CDR3 is 15 amino acids long. CDR1 and CDR2 (germline): DFQATT, SNEGSKA (reference sequence). The CDR3 region is CSATDLVAFRYEQYF. The DNA of the CDR3 is TGCAGTGCTACAGACCTGGTGGCTTTTCGCTACGAGCAGTACTTC.

The chain has TRBV2 and TRBJ2-3, with a weak D call TRBD1 (6 bases). Looked up from germline, CDR1 is SNHLY and CDR2 is FYNNEI. Trimming cost V 8 bases and J 5 bases, with 14 bases left between them. The CDR3 has 13 residues. This CDR3 is CASGGHAGDTQYF. Here the CDR3 DNA reads TGTGCCAGCGGGGGCCACGCCGGAGATACGCAGTATTTT.

This chain links TRBV2 with TRBJ1-6, with D uncertain. V gave up 3 bases and J gave up 1 base, with 7 bases separating them. In germline, CDR1 is SNHLY, CDR2 FYNNEI. The CDR3 covers 15 residues. CDR3 nucleotide sequence: TGTGCCAGCAGTGAGTCCGAATCCTATAATTCACCCCTCCACTTT. It translates to CASSESESYNSPLHF.

The rearrangement links TRBV7-9 to TRBJ2-7, with D possibly matching TRBD1 (6 bases). The CDR3 spans 13 residues. V gave up 4 bases and J gave up 3 bases, with 10 bases separating them. Germline assignment: CDR1 SEHNR and CDR2 FQNEAQ (reference sequence). This chain's CDR3 is CASSSGHYYEQYF. DNA of the CDR3: TGTGCCAGCAGCTCGGGACACTACTACGAGCAGTACTTC.

The chain joins TRBV6-6 to TRBJ2-4; 7 nucleotides align to TRBD2. The V gene's germline CDR1 is MNHNY and CDR2 SVGAGI (reference sequence). V was pared by 6 bases and J by 5 bases, with 13 bases of the junction left unmatched. The CDR3 has 16 amino acids. In DNA, the CDR3 is TGTGCCAGCAGCCCCCTACGAGCGGGGCGACAAAACATTCAGTACTTC. Translating it yields CASSPLRAGRQNIQYF.

This clonotype appeared many times. The rearrangement links TRBV4-1 to TRBJ1-2; possibly TRBD1 for D (6 bases). The CDR3 has 16 amino acids. V was pared by 5 bases and J by 8 bases, with 24 bases between. The germline V gene has CDR1 MGHRA and CDR2 YSYEKL. The DNA for the CDR3 is TGCGCCAGCAGCTCTCTCCGCCTGTCCGGGGGCAGGGGCTACACCTTC. This translates into CASSSLRLSGGRGYTF.